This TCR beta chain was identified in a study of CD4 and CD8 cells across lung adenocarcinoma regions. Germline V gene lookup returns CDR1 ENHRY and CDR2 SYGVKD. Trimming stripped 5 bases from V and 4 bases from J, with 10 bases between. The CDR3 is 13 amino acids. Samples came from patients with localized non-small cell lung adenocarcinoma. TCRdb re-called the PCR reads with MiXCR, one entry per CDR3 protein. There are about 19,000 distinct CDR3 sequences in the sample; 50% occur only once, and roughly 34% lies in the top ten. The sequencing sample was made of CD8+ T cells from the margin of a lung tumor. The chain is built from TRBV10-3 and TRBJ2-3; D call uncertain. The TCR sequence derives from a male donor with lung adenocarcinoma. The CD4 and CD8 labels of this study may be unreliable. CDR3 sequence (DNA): TGTGCCATCAGTATAGTTTCGGCAGATACGCAGTATTTT. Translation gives CAISIVSADTQYF.